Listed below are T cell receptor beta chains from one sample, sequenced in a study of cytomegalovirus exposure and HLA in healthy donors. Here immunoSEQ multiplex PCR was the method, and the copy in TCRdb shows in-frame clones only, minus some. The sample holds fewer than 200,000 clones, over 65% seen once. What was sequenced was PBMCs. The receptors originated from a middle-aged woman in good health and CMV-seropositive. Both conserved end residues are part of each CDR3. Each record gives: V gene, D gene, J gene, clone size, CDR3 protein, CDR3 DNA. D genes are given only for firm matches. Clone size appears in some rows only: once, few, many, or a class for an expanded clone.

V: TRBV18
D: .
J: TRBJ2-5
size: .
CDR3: CASHGQGGETQYF
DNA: TGTGCCAGCCACGGACAGGGAGGGGAGACCCAGTACTTC

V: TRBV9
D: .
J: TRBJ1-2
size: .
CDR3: CASSFRGGYTF
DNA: TGTGCCAGCAGCTTCAGGGGTGGCTACACCTTC

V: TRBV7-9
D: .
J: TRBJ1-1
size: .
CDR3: CASSLDRSNRENTEAFF
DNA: TGTGCCAGCAGCTTAGACAGGTCGAACAGGGAAAACACTGAAGCTTTCTTT

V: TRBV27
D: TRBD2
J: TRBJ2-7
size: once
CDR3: CASSPPGLAGVEQYF
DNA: TGTGCCAGCAGTCCACCGGGACTAGCGGGGGTCGAGCAGTACTTC

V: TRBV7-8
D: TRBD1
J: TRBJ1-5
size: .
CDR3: CASSPDRVWPQHF
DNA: TGTGCCAGCAGCCCCGACAGGGTTTGGCCCCAGCATTTT

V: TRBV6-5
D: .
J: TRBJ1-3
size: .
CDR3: CASSYSPGAGNTIYF
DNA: TGTGCCAGCAGTTACTCCCCCGGAGCTGGAAACACCATATATTTT

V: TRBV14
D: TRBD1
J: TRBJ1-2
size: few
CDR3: CASSQGGTGAGYTF
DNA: TGTGCCAGCAGCCAAGGAGGGACAGGGGCTGGCTACACCTTC

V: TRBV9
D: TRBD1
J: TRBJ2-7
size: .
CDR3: CASSVEDRGRVQYF
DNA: TGTGCCAGCAGCGTAGAGGATAGGGGGCGGGTGCAGTACTTC

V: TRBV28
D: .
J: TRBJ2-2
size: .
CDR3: CASSFVSNKNTGELFF
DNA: TGTGCCAGCAGTTTTGTGAGCAATAAGAACACCGGGGAGCTGTTTTTT

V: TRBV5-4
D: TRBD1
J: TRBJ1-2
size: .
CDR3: CASSSLEVQGADGYTF
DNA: TGTGCCAGCAGCTCCCTCGAGGTACAGGGGGCTGATGGCTACACCTTC

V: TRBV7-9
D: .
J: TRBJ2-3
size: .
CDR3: CASSLVRGASTDTQYF
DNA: TGTGCCAGCAGCTTAGTACGGGGGGCTAGCACAGATACGCAGTATTTT

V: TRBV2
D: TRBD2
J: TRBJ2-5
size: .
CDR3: CASTGLAVQETQYF
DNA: TGTGCCAGCACCGGACTAGCGGTTCAAGAGACCCAGTACTTC

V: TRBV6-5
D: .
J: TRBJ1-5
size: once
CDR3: CASSYSRGWQPQHF
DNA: TGTGCCAGCAGCTACTCTAGGGGATGGCAGCCCCAGCATTTT

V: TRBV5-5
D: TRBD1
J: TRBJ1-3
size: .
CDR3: CASSLGGGSTGNTIYF
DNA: TGTGCCAGCAGCTTGGGAGGGGGCTCTACTGGAAACACCATATATTTT

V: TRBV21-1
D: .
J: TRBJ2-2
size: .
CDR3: CASSGTGTGDPGELFF
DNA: TGTGCCAGCAGCGGAACCGGGACAGGGGATCCCGGGGAGCTGTTTTTT

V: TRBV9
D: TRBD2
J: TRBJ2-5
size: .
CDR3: CASSLGLARETQYF
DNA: TGTGCCAGCAGCTTGGGACTAGCGAGGGAGACCCAGTACTTC

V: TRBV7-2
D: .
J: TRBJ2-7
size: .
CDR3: CASSLLSGGRPYEQYF
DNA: TGTGCCAGCAGCTTATTATCGGGGGGCCGACCCTACGAGCAGTACTTC

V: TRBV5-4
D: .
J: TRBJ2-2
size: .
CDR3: CASSLPGSTGELFF
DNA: TGTGCCAGCAGCTTACCGGGGTCCACCGGGGAGCTGTTTTTT

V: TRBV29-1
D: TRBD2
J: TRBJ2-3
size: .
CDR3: CSVVGRGSVTDTQYF
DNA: TGCAGCGTTGTTGGGCGGGGGTCTGTGACAGATACGCAGTATTTT

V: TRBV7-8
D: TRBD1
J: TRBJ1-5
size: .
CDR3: CASSLLRDRVPQPQHF
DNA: TGTGCCAGCAGCTTATTGAGGGACAGGGTTCCTCAGCCCCAGCATTTT

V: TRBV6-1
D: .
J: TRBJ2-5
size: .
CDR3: CASSERETQYF
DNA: TGTGCCAGCAGTGAGAGAGAGACCCAGTACTTC

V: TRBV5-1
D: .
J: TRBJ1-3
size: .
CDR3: CASSFFRLTEAGGNTIYF
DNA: TGCGCCAGCAGCTTCTTCCGACTGACCGAAGCCGGTGGAAACACCATATATTTT

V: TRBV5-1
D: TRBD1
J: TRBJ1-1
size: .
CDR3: CASSLGGYRGDTEAFF
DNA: TGCGCCAGCAGCTTAGGGGGTTACAGGGGGGACACTGAAGCTTTCTTT

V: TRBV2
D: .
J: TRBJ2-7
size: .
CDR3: CASSGPNEQYF
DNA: TGTGCCAGCAGTGGTCCTAATGAGCAGTACTTC

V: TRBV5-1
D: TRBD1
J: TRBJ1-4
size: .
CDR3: CASSPTGTANEKLFF
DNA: TGCGCCAGCAGCCCAACCGGGACAGCTAATGAAAAACTGTTTTTT

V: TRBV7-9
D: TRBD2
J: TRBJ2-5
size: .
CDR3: CASSLRLAGEETQYF
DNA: TGTGCCAGCAGCCTGAGACTAGCGGGAGAAGAGACCCAGTACTTC

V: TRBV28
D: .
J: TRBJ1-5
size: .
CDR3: CASSFERRTNQPQHF
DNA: TGTGCCAGCAGTTTCGAGAGACGGACTAATCAGCCCCAGCATTTT

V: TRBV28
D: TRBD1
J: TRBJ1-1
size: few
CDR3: CASSTTGGWTEAFF
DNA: TGTGCCAGCAGTACGACAGGGGGCTGGACTGAAGCTTTCTTT

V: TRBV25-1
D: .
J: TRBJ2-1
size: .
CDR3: CASSAQASESSNEQFF
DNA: TGTGCCAGCAGTGCCCAAGCTAGCGAATCAAGTAATGAGCAGTTCTTC

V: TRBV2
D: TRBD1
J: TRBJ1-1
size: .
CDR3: CASIRQGRHTEAFF
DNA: TGTGCCAGCATCCGACAGGGGCGGCACACTGAAGCTTTCTTT

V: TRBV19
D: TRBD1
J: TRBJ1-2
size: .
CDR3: CASSSWDRANYGYTF
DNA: TGTGCCAGTAGTTCGTGGGACAGGGCTAACTATGGCTACACCTTC

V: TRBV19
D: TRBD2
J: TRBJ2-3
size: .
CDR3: CASSIGGRAGDTQYF
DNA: TGTGCCAGTAGTATAGGTGGGAGGGCCGGGGATACGCAGTATTTT

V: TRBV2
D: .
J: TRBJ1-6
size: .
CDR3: CASTVAGPHNSPLNF
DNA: TGTGCCAGCACGGTAGCGGGACCGCATAATTCACCCCTCAACTTT

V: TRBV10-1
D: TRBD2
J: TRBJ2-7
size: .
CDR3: CASSEIAGESYEQYF
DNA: TGCGCCAGCAGTGAGATAGCGGGAGAATCCTACGAGCAGTACTTC

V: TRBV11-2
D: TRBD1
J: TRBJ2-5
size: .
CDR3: CASSSYRGQETQYF
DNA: TGTGCCAGCAGCTCCTACAGGGGGCAGGAGACCCAGTACTTC

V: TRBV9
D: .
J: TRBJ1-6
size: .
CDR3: CASSVDSRGGNSPLHF
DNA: TGTGCCAGCAGCGTAGACTCCCGGGGGGGGAATTCACCCCTCCACTTT

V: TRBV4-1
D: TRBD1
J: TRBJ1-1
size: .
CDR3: CASSQHRGSNTEAFF
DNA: TGCGCCAGCAGCCAACACAGGGGATCGAACACTGAAGCTTTCTTT

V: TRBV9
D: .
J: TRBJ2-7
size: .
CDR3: CASSSRGADEQYF
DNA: TGTGCCAGCAGCTCCAGGGGTGCCGACGAGCAGTACTTC

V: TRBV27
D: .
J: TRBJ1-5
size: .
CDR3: CASSLAGVNNQPQHF
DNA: TGTGCCAGCAGTTTAGCAGGGGTAAACAATCAGCCCCAGCATTTT

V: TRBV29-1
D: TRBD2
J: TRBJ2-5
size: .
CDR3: CSVKRTGLAGSETQYF
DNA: TGCAGCGTCAAGCGTACTGGACTAGCGGGATCAGAGACCCAGTACTTC

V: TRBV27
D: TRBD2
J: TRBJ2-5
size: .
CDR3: CASKPGTSGSGETQYF
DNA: TGTGCCAGTAAACCCGGGACTAGCGGGAGCGGCGAGACCCAGTACTTC

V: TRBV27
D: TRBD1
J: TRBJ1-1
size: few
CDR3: CASSLSANRGNTEAFF
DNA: TGTGCCAGCAGTTTATCTGCTAACAGGGGAAACACTGAAGCTTTCTTT